These 10 T cell receptor beta chains originate from one sample sequenced in a study of radiation and T cells in renal cell carcinoma. The table came from immunoSEQ multiplex PCR; TCRdb's copy has only in-frame clones and leaves some out. Among about 130,000 clones listed, around 90% were seen once. Time point described: blood 2 weeks post-SBRT. Treatment specified: 15 Gy SBRT to primary tumor, nephrectomy 4 weeks later. Here the sequenced sample was blood, taken from a patient whose treatment included radiotherapy and nephrectomy. These receptors were taken from a woman aged 65 to 85 with renal cell carcinoma.

The V call is TRBV4-2, the J call TRBJ2-5; 7 bases match TRBD2. With 0 bases clipped from V and 2 bases from J, the junction kept 6 bases outside the gene matches. Germline-derived CDR1 and CDR2 are LGHNA and YNFKEQ. The CDR3 has 16 residues. CDR3 in DNA: TGTGCCAGCAGCCAAGAGTCGGGGGGAGGGCAAGAGACCCAGTACTTC. Amino acids: CASSQESGGGQETQYF.

CDR3 DNA: TGTGCCTGGGGACAGGCAGAAAAACTGTTTTTT. Protein: CAWGQAEKLFF. The rearrangement uses TRBV30 and TRBJ1-4, with 7 nucleotides matching TRBD1. Germline assignment: CDR1 GTSNPN and CDR2 SVGIG (reference sequence). The CDR3 is 11 amino acids. V lost 5 bases, J lost 8 bases, and 2 bases stayed unmatched.

V usage is TRBV18 and J usage is TRBJ2-7, with D possibly being TRBD1 (5 bases). Germline values: CDR1 KGHSH, CDR2 LQKENI. V gave up 0 bases and J gave up 5 bases, with 11 bases separating them. CDR3 length equals 14 residues. As DNA, the CDR3 is TGTGCCAGCTCACCACCGGGGCAGGCCCACGAGCAGTACTTC. This sequence encodes CASSPPGQAHEQYF.

The rearrangement links TRBV11-2 to TRBJ2-3; D could derive from TRBD1 or TRBD2 (5 bases each). The germline CDR1 and CDR2 sequences are SGHAT and FQNNGV. The CDR3 runs 16 residues. V was cut by 6 bases and J by 1 base, with 17 bases left in between. CDR3 protein: CASSRNWDQRTDTQYF. In DNA, the CDR3 is TGTGCCAGCAGTCGAAATTGGGACCAACGCACAGATACGCAGTATTTT.

This sequence joins TRBV5-4 and TRBJ2-2; D is unclear. The ends were cut back, 4 bases at V and 4 bases at J, with 17 bases in the middle. Looked up from germline, CDR1 is SGHNT and CDR2 is YYREEE (reference sequence). This CDR3 is built from 16 residues. The CDR3 region has the DNA TGTGCCAGCAGCCCCGAGCCCAGGCCTGGCACCGGGGAGCTGTTTTTT. Its protein product is CASSPEPRPGTGELFF.

The DNA for the CDR3 is TGTGCCAGCAGCCTAGGGGCTAGCGGGGGGCGCGACGAGCAGTACTTC. Residues: CASSLGASGGRDEQYF. The chain carries TRBV7-6 and TRBJ2-7; TRBD2 aligns across 11 bases. V lost 5 bases to trimming and J lost 5 bases; unmatched junction nucleotides: 11. CDR1 and CDR2 from the germline V gene are SGHVS and FNYEAQ. The CDR3 totals 16 residues.

The CDR3 loop reads CASSLVGTANTEAFF. As DNA, the CDR3 is TGCGCCAGCAGCTTGGTTGGGACAGCGAACACTGAAGCTTTCTTT. The chain employs TRBV5-1 and TRBJ1-1; the match to TRBD1 covers 7 bases. Germline CDR1 reads SGHRS; CDR2 reads YFSETQ. With 0 bases clipped from V and 1 base from J, the junction kept 3 bases outside the gene matches. This CDR3 spans 15 amino acids.

This chain connects TRBV11-3 to TRBJ2-2; D possibly corresponds to TRBD2 (5 bases). Trimming shortened V by 6 bases and J by 6 bases, and 8 bases separated the two germline ends. CDR1 is SGHNT and CDR2 is YENEEA in the germline V gene. The CDR3 loop spans 12 amino acids. The CDR3 nucleotides read TGTGCCAGCAGTCCCGGGGCCGGGGAGCTGTTTTTT. It specifies CASSPGAGELFF.

V is TRBV5-4 and J is TRBJ2-5, with 9 bases fitting TRBD1. The ends lost 2 bases at V and 4 bases at J; junction bases unmatched: 6. Germline loops: CDR1 SGHNT, CDR2 YYREEE (reference sequence). This CDR3 has 15 residues. The CDR3 DNA is TGTGCCAGCAGCTTCCTGGGACAGGGAAGAGAGACCCAGTACTTC. Translating gives CASSFLGQGRETQYF. Filled out from reference TRBV5-4 and TRBJ2-5, the complete variable domain reads ETGVTQSPTHLIKTRGQQVTLRCSSQSGHNTVSWYQQALGQGPQFIFQYYREEENGRGNFPPRFSGLQFPNYSSELNVNALELDDSALYLCASSFLGQGRETQYFGPGTRLLVL.

This clone appeared a single time. V gene TRBV7-3 combines with J gene TRBJ2-2; the match to TRBD1 covers 7 bases. This CDR3 has 15 residues. J was trimmed by 1 base and V by 5 bases; bases with no gene match: 4. Germline V CDR1 and CDR2: SGHTA, FQGTGA. The CDR3 DNA follows: TGTGCCAGCAGCCCCCGGACAGGGAACACCGGGGAGCTGTTTTTT. The encoded protein is CASSPRTGNTGELFF.